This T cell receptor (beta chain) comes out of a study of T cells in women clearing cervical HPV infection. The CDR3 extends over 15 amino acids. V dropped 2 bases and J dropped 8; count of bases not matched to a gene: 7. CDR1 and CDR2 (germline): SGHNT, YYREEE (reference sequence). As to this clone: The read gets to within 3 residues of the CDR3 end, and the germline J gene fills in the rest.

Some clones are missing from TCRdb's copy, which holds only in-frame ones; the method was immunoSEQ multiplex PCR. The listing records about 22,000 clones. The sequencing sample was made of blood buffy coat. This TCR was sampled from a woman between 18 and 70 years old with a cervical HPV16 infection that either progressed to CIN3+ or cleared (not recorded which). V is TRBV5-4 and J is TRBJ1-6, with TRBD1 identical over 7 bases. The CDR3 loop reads CASSFNGQAYSPLHF. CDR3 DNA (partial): TGTGCCAGCAGCTTTAACGGACAGGCCTATTCACCC.